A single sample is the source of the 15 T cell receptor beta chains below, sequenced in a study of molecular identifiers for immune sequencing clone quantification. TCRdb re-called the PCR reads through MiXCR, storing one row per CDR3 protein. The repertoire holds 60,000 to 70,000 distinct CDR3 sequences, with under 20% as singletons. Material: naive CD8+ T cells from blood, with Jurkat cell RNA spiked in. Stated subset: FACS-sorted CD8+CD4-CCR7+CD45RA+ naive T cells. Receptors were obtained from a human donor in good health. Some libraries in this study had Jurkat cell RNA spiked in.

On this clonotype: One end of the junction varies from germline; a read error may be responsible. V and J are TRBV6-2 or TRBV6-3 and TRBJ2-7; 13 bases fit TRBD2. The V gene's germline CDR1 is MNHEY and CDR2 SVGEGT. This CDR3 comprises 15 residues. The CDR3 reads CASTPPGLAGIEQCF. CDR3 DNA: TGTGCCAGCACACCGCCGGGACTAGCGGGAATCGAGCAGTGCTTC.

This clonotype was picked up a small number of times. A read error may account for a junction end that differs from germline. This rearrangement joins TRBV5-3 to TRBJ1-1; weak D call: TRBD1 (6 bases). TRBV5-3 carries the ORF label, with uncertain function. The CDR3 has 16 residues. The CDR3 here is CASSLTTLTGPTEAFF. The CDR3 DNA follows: TGTGCCAGCAGCTTAACCACCCTTACAGGGCCCACTGAAGCTTTCTTT.

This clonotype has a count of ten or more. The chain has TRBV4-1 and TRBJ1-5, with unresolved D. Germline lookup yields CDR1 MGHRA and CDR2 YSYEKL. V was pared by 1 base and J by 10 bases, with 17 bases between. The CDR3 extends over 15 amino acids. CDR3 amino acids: CASSQGLSPGLPQHF. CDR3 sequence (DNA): TGCGCCAGCAGCCAAGGGCTAAGCCCGGGGTTACCCCAGCATTTT.

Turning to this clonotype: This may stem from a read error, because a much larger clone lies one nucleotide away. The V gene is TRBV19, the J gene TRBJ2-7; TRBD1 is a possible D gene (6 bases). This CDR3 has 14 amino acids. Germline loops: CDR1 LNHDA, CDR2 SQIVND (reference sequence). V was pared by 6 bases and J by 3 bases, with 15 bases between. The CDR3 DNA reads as TGTGCCAGTAGCGCCGGGGCAGGGGACTACGAGCAGTACTTC. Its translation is CASSAGAGDYEQYF.

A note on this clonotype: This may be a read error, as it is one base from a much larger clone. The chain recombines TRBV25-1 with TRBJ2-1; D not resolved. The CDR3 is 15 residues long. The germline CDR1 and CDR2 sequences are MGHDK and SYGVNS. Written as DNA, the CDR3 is TGTGCCAGCAGCGCTCTCTATTCCCTCAACAATGGGCAGTTCTTC. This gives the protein CASSALYSLNNGQFF.

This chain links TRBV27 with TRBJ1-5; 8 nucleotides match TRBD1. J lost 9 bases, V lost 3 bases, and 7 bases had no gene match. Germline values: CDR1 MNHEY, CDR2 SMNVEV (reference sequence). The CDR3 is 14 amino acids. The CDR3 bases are TGTGCCAGCAGTTTGACAGGGGCGGAGTGGCCCCAGCATTTT. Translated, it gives CASSLTGAEWPQHF.

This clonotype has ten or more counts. CDR3 loop: CATSMGTGGGQPQHF. The DNA for the CDR3 is TGTGCCACCAGTATGGGAACAGGGGGCGGTCAGCCCCAGCATTTT. The chain carries TRBV15 and TRBJ1-5, with 9 bases lining up with TRBD1. Trimming at V came to 6 bases and at J to 6 bases, leaving 9 bases not matched to a gene. Germline CDR1 LNHNV, CDR2 YYDKDF (reference sequence). The CDR3 consists of 15 residues.

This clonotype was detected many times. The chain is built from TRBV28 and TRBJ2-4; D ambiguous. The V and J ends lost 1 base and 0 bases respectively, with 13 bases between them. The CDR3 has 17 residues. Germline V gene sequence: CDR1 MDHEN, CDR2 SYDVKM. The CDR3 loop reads CASSLSPATLAKNIQYF. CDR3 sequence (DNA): TGTGCCAGCAGTTTATCTCCGGCAACTCTAGCCAAAAACATTCAGTACTTC.

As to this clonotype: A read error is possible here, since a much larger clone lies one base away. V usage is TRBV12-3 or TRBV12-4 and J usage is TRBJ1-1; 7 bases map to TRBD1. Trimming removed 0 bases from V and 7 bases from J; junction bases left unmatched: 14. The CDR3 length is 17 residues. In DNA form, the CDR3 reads TGTGCCAGCAGTTTAGCAGACAGGGCCGACCGGGGGAATGAAGCTTTCTTT. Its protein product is CASSLADRADRGNEAFF.

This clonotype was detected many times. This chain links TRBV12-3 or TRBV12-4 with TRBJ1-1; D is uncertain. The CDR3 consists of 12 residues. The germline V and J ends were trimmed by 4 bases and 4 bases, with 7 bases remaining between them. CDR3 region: CASSSPGTEAFF. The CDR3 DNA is TGTGCCAGCAGTTCGCCGGGCACTGAAGCTTTCTTT.

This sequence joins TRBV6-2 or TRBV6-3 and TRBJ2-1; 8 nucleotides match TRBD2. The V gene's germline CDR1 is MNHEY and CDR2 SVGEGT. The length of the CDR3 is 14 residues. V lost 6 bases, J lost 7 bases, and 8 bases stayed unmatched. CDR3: CASRTGTSWNEQFF. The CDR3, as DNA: TGTGCCAGCAGAACCGGGACTAGTTGGAATGAGCAGTTCTTC.

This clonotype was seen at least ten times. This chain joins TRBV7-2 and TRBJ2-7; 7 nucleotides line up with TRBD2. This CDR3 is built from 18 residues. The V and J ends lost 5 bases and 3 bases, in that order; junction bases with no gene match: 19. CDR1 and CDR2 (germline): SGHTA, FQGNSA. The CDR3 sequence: CASSPVTSVAFYYYEQYF. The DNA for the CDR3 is TGTGCCAGCAGCCCCGTCACTAGCGTCGCTTTCTATTACTACGAGCAGTACTTC.

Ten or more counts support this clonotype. The CDR3 coding sequence is TGTGCCAGCAGTTGGCGGGGCACAGATACGCAGTATTTT. It translates to CASSWRGTDTQYF. This chain joins TRBV28 and TRBJ2-3; possible D gene TRBD2, 5 bases. The V gene lost 4 bases and the J gene lost 1 base, with 6 bases spanning the gap. CDR1 MDHEN and CDR2 SYDVKM come from the germline V gene. The CDR3 length is 13 residues.

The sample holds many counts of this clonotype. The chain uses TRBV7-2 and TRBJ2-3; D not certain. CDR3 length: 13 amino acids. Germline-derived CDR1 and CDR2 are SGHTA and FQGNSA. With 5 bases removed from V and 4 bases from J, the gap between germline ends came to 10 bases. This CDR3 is CASSPSSSDTQYF. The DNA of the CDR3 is TGTGCCAGCAGCCCAAGTTCTTCAGATACGCAGTATTTT.

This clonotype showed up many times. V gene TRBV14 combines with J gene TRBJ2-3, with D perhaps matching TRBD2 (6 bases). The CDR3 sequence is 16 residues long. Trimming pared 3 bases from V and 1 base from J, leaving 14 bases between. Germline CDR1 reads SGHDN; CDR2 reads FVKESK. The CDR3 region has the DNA TGTGCCAGCAGCCATTTTGACGGGAGTGGCACAGATACGCAGTATTTT. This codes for CASSHFDGSGTDTQYF.